Given below is one TCR beta chain in context. These data belong to a study of control samples from healthy donors and cancer patients. Germline CDR1 is LGHDT and CDR2 is YNNKEL (reference sequence). This CDR3 is built from 15 residues. Trimming at V came to 6 bases and at J to 2 bases, leaving 5 bases not matched to a gene. The data were produced by immunoSEQ multiplex PCR, yet TCRdb's version contains in-frame clones alone and is incomplete. Of roughly 130,000 clones in the sample, about 92% were seen once. The chain combines TRBV3-1 (or the pseudogene TRBV3-2) with TRBJ2-4, with 9 bases matching TRBD2. The sequence was obtained from a man aged 45-65 years with head and neck cancer. Sequencing was done on a sample of PBMCs. Here the CDR3 reads CASRGGGATKNIQYF. CDR3 in DNA: TGTGCCAGCAGGGGCGGGGGGGCAACCAAAAACATTCAGTACTTC.